The source of this T cell receptor beta chain is a study of PD-1 blockade in classical Hodgkin lymphoma (dated by TCRdb to 2018 to 2020). Looking at the study overall: Nivolumab dosing was 3 mg/kg intravenously every 2 weeks, continuing until either disease progression or unacceptable toxicity. A peripheral blood immune signature of response to PD-1 blockade in classical Hodgkin lymphoma was defined using TCR beta sequencing and CyTOF.

Per the publication, the time point label means: cycle 4 day 1 (C4D1), after 6 weeks of nivolumab. Every trial patient had relapsed following autologous stem cell transplantation, and prior brentuximab vedotin exposure was what differed among cohorts A, B and C. Using a Miltenyi CD4+ T cell isolation kit, CD4+ T cells were purified from thawed PBMCs through magnetic negative selection. The trial cohort was composed of approximately 60 patients with relapsed/refractory classical Hodgkin lymphoma, for whom complete response, partial response or progressive disease was recorded as best overall response. Single-agent nivolumab was administered to trial patients in the multi-cohort phase II CheckMate 205 trial. An independent review committee assessed best overall response by applying the 2007 International Working Group response criteria. Trial PBMCs were obtained immediately prior to nivolumab initiation (C1D1) and on therapy at cycle 2 day 1 and cycle 4 day 1. Peripheral blood was collected in 8 mL Vacutainer Cell Preparation Tubes, from which PBMCs were isolated by centrifugation and then cryopreserved. Purified CD4+ and CD8+ fractions were prepared only for cases with an additional available PBMC sample. Magnetically labelled cells were depleted on LS columns in a quadroMACS separator, and the flow-through was collected as the purified fraction.

The Qiagen DNeasy kit was used to extract genomic DNA from unsorted PBMCs and from the negatively selected CD4+ and CD8+ fractions. TCR beta CDR3 regions were amplified by immunoSEQ multiplex PCR using primers annealing to V and J segments. A synthetic immune receptor repertoire was used to minimize amplification bias, and remaining bias was computationally removed after sequencing. In the source study's methods: Repertoire diversity was quantified as the Shannon entropy index using custom Python scripts. Unsorted, CD4+ and CD8+ repertoires were examined separately, except in combined analyses, for which CD4+ and CD8+ sequences were merged in silico. Clonal expansion was defined as a frequency increase of at least 2-fold after treatment compared with C1D1, and clones undetected at baseline were assigned a pseudocount of 0.5. Singleton clones were defined as clones with 0 or 1 copy at C1D1, and non-singleton clones were defined as clones with 2 or more copies. By matching protein sequences in sorted samples from the same patient, clones expanded in unsorted samples were annotated as CD4+, CD8+ or unknown. Wilcoxon tests on paired samples were used to test diversity changes from C1D1 to C4D1. In its TCRdb copy, this immuneACCESS table keeps in-frame sequences only and misses some clones. Where compared with another copy, unresolved V genes explain less than half of these, and the others have no known cause. V and J calls and clone size follow that table, whereas D and trimming were derived from the DNA. Recorded for this sample are roughly 32,000 clones; 92% of them occurred a single time. Roughly 0.31% of the sample belongs to the ten largest clones.

According to the germline V gene (reference sequence), CDR1 reads MNHNY and CDR2 reads SVGAGI. Trimming costs V 4 bases and J 4 bases, and their ends lie 8 bases apart. The CDR3 measures 13 amino acids from cysteine to phenylalanine. The CDR3 DNA has 39 bases and is translated from base 1. Broader findings and caveats from the paper: Trial patients achieving complete response had baseline diversity similar to newly diagnosed patients, whereas partial responders and progressors had significantly lower diversity. Baseline TCR diversity was reported to be lower in newly diagnosed patients than in healthy donors and to be lower still in relapsed/refractory patients. The study was limited to a single clinical trial cohort, and causes of repertoire differences, possibly disease activity or prior therapy, remained undefined. Diversity was lower in patients who began nivolumab less than 1 year after ASCT, so these patients were left out of later analyses to avoid confounding by immune reconstitution. CD4+ but not CD8+ TCR diversity rose significantly by C4D1 (p=0.0027 vs p=0.16), most apparent in complete responders (p=0.02).

This clone was seen once. The specificity of this receptor is unknown. Per-base quality was not reported, and no clone a single base away is much larger than it. The sequence came from a human donor with classical Hodgkin lymphoma. The chain was built from TRBV6-6 and TRBJ2-1; the D gene is perhaps TRBD1, on 6 matching bases. Here the sequenced sample was CD4+ T cells from blood, taken before the fourth cycle of nivolumab. This receptor has the CDR3 CASSSQGYNEQFF. The base sequence is TGTGCCAGCAGTTCACAGGGATACAATGAGCAGTTCTTC.